This entry describes one TCR beta chain. Antigen unknown. This CDR3 is built from 13 residues. CDR1 is SGHAT, CDR2 FQNNGV, per germline. The V end lost 4 bases, the J end lost 7 bases, and 11 bases lay between the germline ends. PCR involved 60 Vbeta and 13 Jbeta primers. The assay was immunoSEQ multiplex PCR, and TCRdb's table has in-frame clones only and misses some. The table lists 120,000 or so clones, roughly four fifths of them singletons, with about 1.7% in the top ten. This sample is drawn from a study of cytomegalovirus exposure and HLA in healthy donors. Study-wide context: An earlier analysis identified 110 million or so unique TCR beta sequences in 150 million to 200 million T cells.

Study-wide results and caveats: The study dropped some indistinguishable V segments, TRBV6-2 and TRBV6-3 among them. Most TCR sequences were rare, but some public TCRs occurred in many donors. Later genetic work tied a missense DCLRE1C variant to beta-chain V and J trimming.

The TCR sequence derives from a man between 18 and 29 years old in good health and CMV-seronegative. The sequenced sample consisted of PBMCs. This chain links TRBV11-2 with TRBJ2-1; weak D call: TRBD2 (6 bases). The CDR3 spells CASSSGTDNEQFF. The CDR3 bases are TGTGCCAGCAGCTCCGGGACTGATAATGAGCAGTTCTTC.